These 22 T cell receptor beta chains were all obtained from the same sample, sequenced in a study. TCRdb ran MiXCR on the 5' RACE reads and lists one entry per CDR3 protein. The data hold tens of thousands of distinct CDR3 sequences, with around 28% observed a single time. The sequencing sample was made of naive CD4+ T cells sorted from blood. The subset: naive CD4+ T cells, CD4+CD45RA+CD25-. These receptors originate from a female donor with breast cancer.

This clonotype was seen only a few times. At one end the junction does not follow the germline gene, possibly because of a read error. This rearrangement joins TRBV20-1 to TRBJ2-7; 11 nucleotides align to TRBD2. Germline V gene lookup returns CDR1 DFQATT and CDR2 SNEGSKA (reference sequence). The CDR3 totals 14 residues. The CDR3, as DNA: TGCAGTGCTAGATCTAGCGGGGGGTCCTACGGGCAGTACTTC. Amino acids: CSARSSGGSYGQYF.

The chain uses TRBV9 and TRBJ2-3; D gene ambiguous. V lost 3 bases to trimming and J lost 2 bases, with 4 bases between them. Germline values: CDR1 SGDLS, CDR2 YYNGEE. This CDR3 region has 12 residues. The CDR3 DNA reads as TGTGCCAGCAGCGCCCCCACAGATACGCAGTATTTT. Protein: CASSAPTDTQYF. Supplemented by reference TRBV9 and TRBJ2-3, the full variable domain reads DSGVTQTPKHLITATGQRVTLRCSPRSGDLSVYWYQQSLDQGLQFLIQYYNGEERAKGNILERFSAQQFPDLHSELNLSSLELGDSALYFCASSAPTDTQYFGPGTRLTVL.

Only a few counts were recorded for this clonotype. The gene calls are TRBV20-1 and TRBJ2-1, with D perhaps matching TRBD1 or TRBD2 (5 bases each). Trimming stripped 5 bases from V and 5 bases from J, with 16 bases between. This CDR3 contains 14 residues. CDR1 and CDR2 from the germline V gene are DFQATT and SNEGSKA (reference sequence). CDR3 DNA: TGCAGTGCTGATTGGGGGTGGCGTAACAATGAGCAGTTCTTC. Its translation: CSADWGWRNNEQFF.

In this sample, this clonotype turned up a few times. The CDR3 DNA sequence: TGTGCCAGCAGCTTGGAGGGTGACAGGACCTCCTACGAGCAGTACTTC. Residues: CASSLEGDRTSYEQYF. The chain has TRBV5-5 and TRBJ2-7; weak D call: TRBD1 (6 bases). From germline, CDR1 is SGHKS and CDR2 YYEKEE (reference sequence). V was clipped by 0 bases and J by 0 bases, with 13 bases between them. There are 16 residues in the CDR3.

The chain carries TRBV11-2 and TRBJ2-5; D unclear. This CDR3 spans 13 amino acids. V was clipped by 3 bases and J by 4 bases, with 9 bases between them. Germline V lookup: CDR1 SGHAT, CDR2 FQNNGV. This CDR3 is CASSFELGETQYF. CDR3 in DNA: TGTGCCAGCAGCTTTGAGCTAGGAGAGACCCAGTACTTC. The complete variable domain, with remaining parts taken from reference TRBV11-2 and TRBJ2-5, reads EAGVAQSPRYKIIEKRQSVAFWCNPISGHATLYWYQQILGQGPKLLIQFQNNGVVDDSQLPKDRFSAERLKGVDSTLKIQPAKLEDSAVYLCASSFELGETQYFGPGTRLLVL.

V gene TRBV7-9 combines with J gene TRBJ2-1; 7 bases match TRBD2. There are 15 residues in the CDR3. Losses at the gene ends were 5 bases for V and 0 bases for J; bases not matched to a gene: 4. From germline, CDR1 is SEHNR and CDR2 FQNEAQ (reference sequence). CDR3 region: CASSRREGSYNEQFF. The CDR3 coding sequence is TGTGCCAGCAGCCGGAGGGAGGGCTCCTACAATGAGCAGTTCTTC.

With respect to this clonotype: Just one base apart from a much larger clone, this may be a read error. The J gene is TRBJ1-2, the V gene TRBV20-1; D is possibly TRBD1 (5 bases). The V end was cut by 1 base, the J end by 3 bases, with 12 bases between. The CDR3 has 14 amino acids. The V gene's germline CDR1 is DFQATT and CDR2 SNEGSKA (reference sequence). CDR3 residues: CSARVQQGYYGYTF. In DNA, the CDR3 is TGCAGTGCTAGAGTACAGCAGGGCTACTATGGCTACACCTTC.

This clonotype was seen a handful of times. The chain combines TRBV7-9 with TRBJ2-4; 7 bases match TRBD2. This CDR3 spans 14 amino acids. V lost 3 bases to trimming and J lost 1 base; unmatched junction nucleotides: 0. Germline CDR1 and CDR2: SEHNR and FQNEAQ (reference sequence). The CDR3 region is CASSLGGAKNIQYF. The CDR3 DNA follows: TGTGCCAGCAGCTTGGGGGGGGCCAAAAACATTCAGTACTTC.

This clonotype was picked up many times. This sequence joins TRBV7-8 and TRBJ2-7, with 11 bases that match TRBD1. Germline V gives CDR1 SGHVS, CDR2 FQNEAQ. The CDR3 has 14 amino acids. Unmatched junction bases numbered 5, after V lost 3 bases and J lost 7 bases. CDR3 amino acids: CASSFHGQGAEQYF. The CDR3 nucleotides read TGTGCCAGCAGCTTCCATGGACAGGGGGCGGAGCAGTACTTC.

This rearrangement joins TRBV7-3 to TRBJ2-3, with 9 bases lining up with TRBD2. The CDR3 is 15 residues long. V dropped 3 bases and J dropped 1; count of bases not matched to a gene: 2. Germline V CDR1 and CDR2: SGHTA, FQGTGA. Written as DNA, the CDR3 is TGTGCCAGCAGCTTCAGGACTAGCGGCACAGATACGCAGTATTTT. This encodes CASSFRTSGTDTQYF. Using reference TRBV7-3 and TRBJ2-3 for the parts outside the CDR3, the full variable domain is GAGVSQTPSNKVTEKGKYVELRCDPISGHTALYWYRQSLGQGPEFLIYFQGTGAADDSGLPNDRFFAVRPEGSVSTLKIQRTERGDSAVYLCASSFRTSGTDTQYFGPGTRLTVL.

This clonotype appeared once. The CDR3 carries no conserved terminal phenylalanine or tryptophan, so it likely arises from a read error. The chain employs TRBV7-9 and TRBJ1-6; D ambiguous. Germline lookup yields CDR1 SEHNR and CDR2 FQNEAQ (reference sequence). This CDR3 contains 16 residues. The V end lost 1 base, the J end lost 7 bases, and 14 bases lay between the germline ends. As DNA, the CDR3 is TGTGCCAGCAGCTTAGGGACGGGGTCTATGAATTCACCCCTCCACTGT. This codes for CASSLGTGSMNSPLHC.

V gene TRBV5-1 combines with J gene TRBJ1-2, with TRBD1 matching over 10 bases. Looked up from germline, CDR1 is SGHRS and CDR2 is YFSETQ. The CDR3 contains 13 residues. V lost 4 bases to trimming and J lost 7 bases; unmatched junction nucleotides: 4. For the CDR3, the DNA is TGCGCCAGCAGCCCCGGGACAGGGGTTGGCTACACCTTC. This sequence encodes CASSPGTGVGYTF. Full variable domain (remainder filled in from reference TRBV5-1 and TRBJ1-2): KAGVTQTPRYLIKTRGQQVTLSCSPISGHRSVSWYQQTPGQGLQFLFEYFSETQRNKGNFPGRFSGRQFSNSRSEMNVSTLELGDSALYLCASSPGTGVGYTFGSGTRLTVV.

Here the CDR3 reads CASSQAVGTKGSDEKLFF. The DNA of the CDR3 is TGCGCCAGCAGCCAGGCCGTTGGGACAAAGGGGTCTGATGAAAAACTGTTTTTT. This rearrangement joins TRBV4-3 to TRBJ1-4, with a weak D call TRBD1 (6 bases). Trimming pared 3 bases from V and 6 bases from J, leaving 23 bases between. The CDR3 sequence is 18 residues long. The germline CDR1 and CDR2 sequences are LGHNA and YSLEER.

J is TRBJ1-1 and V is TRBV6-5; D not certain. This CDR3 comprises 13 residues. The V end lost 6 bases, the J end lost 3 bases, and 11 bases lay between the germline ends. The germline V gene encodes CDR1 MNHEY and CDR2 SVGAGI. The CDR3 bases are TGTGCCAGCAGCTCATCTGGGGACACTGAAGCTTTCTTT. Amino acid sequence: CASSSSGDTEAFF.

V gene TRBV7-3 combines with J gene TRBJ1-2; D possibly corresponds to TRBD1 (6 bases). CDR3 length equals 13 residues. CDR1 is SGHTA, CDR2 FQGTGA, per germline. Deletions cut 4 bases from V and 7 bases from J, with 13 bases between. The CDR3 sequence is CASSSAGGAGYTF. The CDR3 bases are TGTGCCAGCAGCTCGGCCGGGGGCGCTGGCTACACCTTC.

V gene TRBV5-1 combines with J gene TRBJ2-3; TRBD1 matches 8 bases. CDR1 is SGHRS and CDR2 is YFSETQ in the germline V gene. With 2 bases clipped from V and 4 bases from J, the junction kept 3 bases outside the gene matches. The CDR3 is made up of 14 amino acids. Here the CDR3 reads CASSFGQGSDTQYF. The CDR3 region has the DNA TGCGCCAGCAGCTTTGGACAGGGCTCAGATACGCAGTATTTT.

This clonotype was seen more than once but under ten times. The chain has TRBV4-1 and TRBJ2-1, with 7 nucleotides matching TRBD2. Trimming removed 1 base from V and 2 bases from J; junction bases left unmatched: 5. The CDR3 loop spans 16 amino acids. Per the germline V gene, CDR1 is MGHRA and CDR2 is YSYEKL. The CDR3 loop reads CASSQGASGTYNEQFF. CDR3 nucleotide sequence: TGCGCCAGCAGCCAAGGTGCTAGCGGTACCTACAATGAGCAGTTCTTC.

This chain uses TRBV5-1 with TRBJ2-1, with 8 bases aligning to TRBD2. CDR1 is SGHRS, CDR2 YFSETQ, per germline. This CDR3 is built from 16 residues. With 0 bases clipped from V and 3 bases from J, the junction kept 5 bases outside the gene matches. The CDR3 here is CASSLEGSGIYNEQFF. CDR3 nucleotides: TGCGCCAGCAGCTTGGAAGGTAGCGGGATCTACAATGAGCAGTTCTTC.

This clonotype showed up just a few times. This chain uses TRBV29-1 with TRBJ1-1; weak D call: TRBD1 (5 bases). Trimming removed 6 bases at V and 4 bases at J, with 15 bases between. The V gene's germline CDR1 is SQVTM and CDR2 ANQGSEA. This CDR3 spans 13 amino acids. CDR3 DNA: TGCAGCGTGCGGAGGATGGGGGGCACTGAAGCTTTCTTT. Protein sequence: CSVRRMGGTEAFF. The whole variable domain, remainder taken from reference TRBV29-1 and TRBJ1-1, is SAVISQKPSRDICQRGTSLTIQCQVDSQVTMMFWYRQQPGQSLTLIATANQGSEATYESGFVIDKFPISRPNLTFSTLTVSNMSPEDSSIYLCSVRRMGGTEAFFGQGTRLTVV.

This clonotype has a handful of counts. The rearrangement joins TRBV7-2 to TRBJ2-2; perhaps D is TRBD1 or TRBD2 (6 bases each). From germline, CDR1 is SGHTA and CDR2 FQGNSA. Trimming left V 1 base short and J 6 bases short, with 15 bases between. The CDR3 runs 16 residues. In DNA form, the CDR3 reads TGTGCCAGCAGCTTAGAAGTGGGGGGCGCCGCCGGGGAGCTGTTTTTT. As protein: CASSLEVGGAAGELFF.

Comment on this clonotype: Given a much more abundant clone one base away, this may be a read error. V and J are TRBV9 and TRBJ1-1; D is uncertain. Trimming removed 2 bases from V and 4 bases from J, with 9 bases in between. CDR1 and CDR2 from the germline V gene are SGDLS and YYNGEE. This CDR3 has 13 residues. CDR3 sequence reads: CASSVGQSTEAFF. In DNA form, the CDR3 reads TGTGCCAGCAGCGTGGGCCAAAGCACTGAAGCTTTCTTT.

This clonotype has more than one count but fewer than ten. J is TRBJ2-2 and V is TRBV27, with 7 bases lining up with TRBD1. Per germline, CDR1 MNHEY and CDR2 SMNVEV (reference sequence). The V and J ends lost 5 bases and 5 bases, in that order; junction bases with no gene match: 5. The CDR3 is made up of 14 amino acids. CDR3 amino acids: CASSTGDRTGELFF. The CDR3 nucleotides read TGTGCCAGCAGTACAGGGGACAGAACCGGGGAGCTGTTTTTT.